The rows below give T cell receptor beta chains drawn from one sample of a study of cytomegalovirus exposure and HLA in healthy donors. The assay was immunoSEQ multiplex PCR, and TCRdb's table has in-frame clones only and misses some. The repertoire includes more than 120,000 clones, roughly 80% of them detected once, and roughly 2.9% sits in the top ten. The sample was PBMCs. Receptors were obtained from a woman in her twenties or thirties in good health and CMV-seronegative. The CDR3 runs from the conserved cysteine through the conserved F or W. A D gene is named only where the DNA matches it firmly. Clone size is stated in some rows and not others, as once, few, many or a class when expanded.

DNA,CDR3,size,D,V,J
TGTGCCAGCAGCCTACAGGGTTCTGAAAAACTGTTTTTT,CASSLQGSEKLFF,-,-,TRBV7-6,TRBJ1-4
TGTGCCATCAGCGGACTAGCGGGGGGGGACAATGAGCAGTTCTTC,CAISGLAGGDNEQFF,-,TRBD2,TRBV10-3,TRBJ2-1
TGCGCCAGCAGCTTGTCGGGGAGGGCGTCGTTCGGGGAGCTGTTTTTT,CASSLSGRASFGELFF,-,TRBD2,TRBV5-1,TRBJ2-2
TGTGCCAGCAGCTCCGGGGTTTACACAGATACGCAGTATTTT,CASSSGVYTDTQYF,-,-,TRBV5-5,TRBJ2-3
TGTGCCAGCAGTTTTATCAGCTCTGGAAACACCATATATTTT,CASSFISSGNTIYF,-,-,TRBV27,TRBJ1-3
TGTGCCAGCAATTTTCAGGGGTCAGAGGAAAAACTGTTTTTT,CASNFQGSEEKLFF,few,-,TRBV2,TRBJ1-4
TGTGCCAGCAGTGAAGCCGTCAGGGGGCAGAACTATGGCTACACCTTC,CASSEAVRGQNYGYTF,-,TRBD1,TRBV6-1,TRBJ1-2
TGCAGCGCCGGACAGGGCGTGGACACCGGGGAGCTGTTTTTT,CSAGQGVDTGELFF,-,TRBD1,TRBV29-1,TRBJ2-2
TGTGCCAGCAGTGACGGACTAGCCTACGAGCAGTACTTC,CASSDGLAYEQYF,-,TRBD2,TRBV6-5,TRBJ2-7
TGTGCCAGCAGCGAAGACAGGGGGGCCAACACTGAAGCTTTCTTT,CASSEDRGANTEAFF,-,TRBD1,TRBV9,TRBJ1-1
TGTGCCAGCAGAGACAGGGGGCGTTACTACGAGCAGTACTTC,CASRDRGRYYEQYF,-,TRBD1,TRBV28,TRBJ2-7
TGTGCCAGCAGTGTAAGAAACACCATATATTTT,CASSVRNTIYF,-,-,TRBV6-1,TRBJ1-3
TGCGCCAGCAGCCAAGACTGGACAGGGACAGATACGCAGTATTTT,CASSQDWTGTDTQYF,few,TRBD1,TRBV4-3,TRBJ2-3
TGTGCCAGCAGCTCGGGACTTTTTGGGTGGGAGACCCAGTACTTC,CASSSGLFGWETQYF,-,-,TRBV5-6,TRBJ2-5
TGTGCCAGCTCACCAATAGGGGGCGGCGGTGCCTACGAGCAGTACTTC,CASSPIGGGGAYEQYF,-,TRBD1,TRBV18,TRBJ2-7
TGTGCCACTGAATTAGGGACAGGCAGAACTAACTATGGCTACACCTTC,CATELGTGRTNYGYTF,few,TRBD1,TRBV10-3,TRBJ1-2
TGTGCCAGCAGCTTGGGGGGCGTTCCAGAGACCCAGTACTTC,CASSLGGVPETQYF,-,-,TRBV5-4,TRBJ2-5
TGTGCCAGCAGCTCCCAGGGGGGCGACTATGGCTACACCTTC,CASSSQGGDYGYTF,-,TRBD1,TRBV7-2,TRBJ1-2
TGTGCCAGCAGTTCACAGGGGGCAATGGTTGATGGCTACACCTTC,CASSSQGAMVDGYTF,-,TRBD1,TRBV2,TRBJ1-2
TGTGCCAGCTCACCCGGGGAAGGAGAGAACACTGAAGCTTTCTTT,CASSPGEGENTEAFF,-,-,TRBV18,TRBJ1-1
TGCGCCAGCAGCCAAGAGACTTCCAAATGGGACACCGGGGAGCTGTTTTTT,CASSQETSKWDTGELFF,-,-,TRBV4-1,TRBJ2-2
TGTGCCAGCAGCGTAGTCGGGAGGGGTTACAATGAGCAGTTCTTC,CASSVVGRGYNEQFF,-,TRBD2,TRBV9,TRBJ2-1
TGTGCCAGCTCACCTCCCAGCGGGAGGGGGAATGAGCAGTTCTTC,CASSPPSGRGNEQFF,-,TRBD2,TRBV18,TRBJ2-1
TGTGCCAGCAGTCCACAGAACCCCGGACCCCTCCACTTT,CASSPQNPGPLHF,-,-,TRBV7-3,TRBJ1-6
TGCGCCAGCAGCCAAGGGGCGCGCAGGACCGGGGAGCTGTTTTTT,CASSQGARRTGELFF,-,-,TRBV4-1,TRBJ2-2
TGTGCCAGCAGCCCGGACAGGGGCTACGAGCAGTACTTC,CASSPDRGYEQYF,-,TRBD1,TRBV5-4,TRBJ2-7
TGTGCCAGCAGCTTAACAAGGACTAGCGGGAGCCACGAGCAGTACTTC,CASSLTRTSGSHEQYF,-,TRBD2,TRBV7-9,TRBJ2-7
TGTGCCAGCAGCTTAGGAGGGGGCAATCGGAACACCGGGGAGCTGTTTTTT,CASSLGGGNRNTGELFF,-,TRBD1,TRBV11-3,TRBJ2-2
TGTGCCAGTATGGGATTACAGGGGGCAGATACGCAGTATTTT,CASMGLQGADTQYF,-,TRBD1,TRBV19,TRBJ2-3
TGTGCCAGCAGCTCCCGGACTAGCGGGGGGTGGAACACCGGGGAGCTGTTTTTT,CASSSRTSGGWNTGELFF,-,TRBD2,TRBV5-6,TRBJ2-2
TGTGCCAGCAGCTTGGGGGTTGGGGGGGAGGCAACAGATACGCAGTATTTT,CASSLGVGGEATDTQYF,-,TRBD2,TRBV7-8,TRBJ2-3
TGTGCCAGTAGGACAGTTCAAAATAATTCACCCCTCCACTTT,CASRTVQNNSPLHF,-,-,TRBV19,TRBJ1-6
TGTGCCAGCAGCTTAGCGCGAAAGGGGATACAAGAGACCCAGTACTTC,CASSLARKGIQETQYF,-,-,TRBV7-9,TRBJ2-5
TGTGCCAGCACAGGACAGGGCTCCTACGAGCAGTACTTC,CASTGQGSYEQYF,once,TRBD1,TRBV27,TRBJ2-7
TGTGCCAGTAGTGTCTCAACAGGGAACTATGGCTACACCTTC,CASSVSTGNYGYTF,-,-,TRBV19,TRBJ1-2
TGTGCCAGCAGTGAAGCTCACAGGGGGCCCTACGAGCAGTACTTC,CASSEAHRGPYEQYF,-,TRBD1,TRBV2,TRBJ2-7
TGCGCCAGCAGCCAAGTTGCAGGGGGTAATTCACCCCTCCACTTT,CASSQVAGGNSPLHF,-,TRBD1,TRBV4-1,TRBJ1-6
TGTGCCAGCAGCCTGAGCACAGATACGCAGTATTTT,CASSLSTDTQYF,-,-,TRBV5-8,TRBJ2-3
TGTGCCAGCAGCTCCCGGGGGAATCAGCCCCAGCATTTT,CASSSRGNQPQHF,few,-,TRBV6-5,TRBJ1-5
TGTGCCAGCAGCGGAAACAGGGGTAGCAATCAGCCCCAGCATTTT,CASSGNRGSNQPQHF,-,TRBD1,TRBV9,TRBJ1-5
TGTGCCAGCAGCCGCGGACAGGTCGATAATTCACCCCTCCACTTT,CASSRGQVDNSPLHF,-,TRBD1,TRBV7-2,TRBJ1-6
TGTGCCAGCAGCTTAAGACACCACTATGGCTACACCTTC,CASSLRHHYGYTF,-,-,TRBV11-2,TRBJ1-2
TGTGCCAGCAGCCCTGACAGGGTCACTCGGGAGACCCAGTACTTC,CASSPDRVTRETQYF,-,TRBD1,TRBV7-9,TRBJ2-5
TGTGCCAGCAGTTTAGGGGACAACTACGAGCAGTACTTC,CASSLGDNYEQYF,-,-,TRBV27,TRBJ2-7
TGCGCCAGCAGCTTGGACAGGGGGGACGCCGGGGAGCTGTTTTTT,CASSLDRGDAGELFF,-,TRBD1,TRBV5-1,TRBJ2-2
TGTGCCAGCAGCTTACTGGGACAGGGACGCTCTGGCTACACCTTC,CASSLLGQGRSGYTF,once,TRBD1,TRBV7-2,TRBJ1-2
TGTGCCTGGACTCGGACAGGGGGAGCTTTCTTT,CAWTRTGGAFF,-,TRBD1,TRBV30,TRBJ1-1
TGTGCCAGCAGCTTAGATGGACAGGAAAATTCACCCCTCCACTTT,CASSLDGQENSPLHF,-,TRBD1,TRBV7-9,TRBJ1-6
TGTGCCTGGGGCTTAGGGGGGGGTAGCACAGATACGCAGTATTTT,CAWGLGGGSTDTQYF,-,-,TRBV30,TRBJ2-3
TGCGCCAGCAGCGCCTGGGCAGGGAACACTGAAGCTTTCTTT,CASSAWAGNTEAFF,-,-,TRBV5-1,TRBJ1-1
TGTGCTAGTGGTGTTGTTCAGGGAGGGGAGCAGTTCTTC,CASGVVQGGEQFF,-,TRBD2,TRBV12-5,TRBJ2-1
TGTGCCAATAGAACAGGGGGCGCTAATTCACCCCTCCACTTT,CANRTGGANSPLHF,-,TRBD1,TRBV9,TRBJ1-6
TGTGCCAGCGCTCTCGGGGGGCGGGACGAGCAGTACTTC,CASALGGRDEQYF,-,-,TRBV27,TRBJ2-7